This passage covers 27 T cell receptor beta chains from one sample sequenced in a study of TIL therapy for anti-PD-1-resistant metastatic lung cancer. The libraries were made with immunoSEQ v3. The table came from immunoSEQ multiplex PCR; TCRdb's copy has only in-frame clones and leaves some out. The sample records some 37,000 clones, roughly 70% being singletons. The sample's time point: pre-treatment sample, taken before nivolumab and TIL therapy. The sequenced sample was blood, obtained at baseline. These receptors originate from a person between 25 and 79 years old with non-small cell lung cancer.

This rearrangement joins TRBV2 to TRBJ2-5; weak D call: TRBD1 (6 bases). Germline V gene lookup returns CDR1 SNHLY and CDR2 FYNNEI. V dropped 5 bases and J dropped 0 bases, with 13 bases sitting between them. There are 15 residues in the CDR3. The CDR3 spells CASSNQRGYQETQYF. The CDR3, as DNA: TGTGCCAGCAGTAACCAGAGGGGGTACCAAGAGACCCAGTACTTC.

The CDR3 region is CASSDGGGHDTQYF. The CDR3 DNA reads as TGTGCCAGCAGTGATGGCGGAGGGCACGATACGCAGTATTTT. The J gene is TRBJ2-3, the V gene TRBV2; TRBD2 is a possible D gene (6 bases). This CDR3 has 14 residues. Germline-derived CDR1 and CDR2 are SNHLY and FYNNEI. The ends were cut back, 3 bases at V and 6 bases at J, with 13 bases in the middle.

V is TRBV19 and J is TRBJ1-6; 8 positions agree with TRBD1. CDR1 is LNHDA, CDR2 SQIVND, per germline (reference sequence). This CDR3 has 17 residues. With 5 bases clipped from V and 5 bases from J, the junction kept 11 bases outside the gene matches. Here the CDR3 reads CASSELSTGVNNSPLHF. Here the CDR3 DNA reads TGTGCCAGTAGTGAACTATCGACAGGGGTGAATAATTCACCCCTCCACTTT.

The chain joins TRBV28 to TRBJ2-7; 10 bases match TRBD1. Germline V CDR1 and CDR2: MDHEN, SYDVKM. This CDR3 has 14 amino acids. V dropped 7 bases and J dropped 5; count of bases not matched to a gene: 8. As DNA, the CDR3 is TGTGCCAGCATTCCGGGACAGGGGTGGCACGAGCAGTACTTC. Protein sequence: CASIPGQGWHEQYF. The complete variable domain, with remaining parts taken from reference TRBV28 and TRBJ2-7, reads DVKVTQSSRYLVKRTGEKVFLECVQDMDHENMFWYRQDPGLGLRLIYFSYDVKMKEKGDIPEGYSVSREKKERFSLILESASTNQTSMYLCASIPGQGWHEQYFGPGTRLTVT.

The chain employs TRBV10-3 and TRBJ2-3; weak D call: TRBD2 (6 bases). The CDR3 sequence is 15 residues long. Germline CDR1 is ENHRY and CDR2 is SYGVKD. Trimming cost V 5 bases and J 5 bases, with 17 bases left between them. CDR3 residues: CAISRDSIKVDTQYF. The CDR3, as DNA: TGTGCCATCAGTCGGGACTCAATCAAGGTAGATACGCAGTATTTT.

The rearrangement joins TRBV6-4 to TRBJ1-1, with a weak D call TRBD1 (6 bases). CDR3 size: 13 residues. The V end lost 4 bases, the J end lost 4 bases, and 10 bases lay between the germline ends. Germline V lookup: CDR1 MRHNA, CDR2 SNTAGT. CDR3 region: CASSVEGGTEAFF. CDR3 sequence (DNA): TGTGCCAGCAGTGTTGAAGGGGGCACTGAAGCTTTCTTT.

The gene calls are TRBV4-3 and TRBJ2-2; 7 nucleotides align to TRBD1. V shed 3 bases and J 3 bases; nucleotides not matched to a gene: 1. Germline V lookup: CDR1 LGHNA, CDR2 YSLEER. This CDR3 spans 14 amino acids. DNA for the CDR3: TGCGCCAGCAGCCAGGACAGGTACACCGGGGAGCTGTTTTTT. Translating gives CASSQDRYTGELFF.

The J gene is TRBJ2-3, the V gene TRBV4-3; D gene uncertain. The CDR3 loop spans 12 amino acids. Trimming took 3 bases from V and 6 from J, leaving 7 bases between them. Germline CDR1 LGHNA, CDR2 YSLEER. CDR3 sequence: CASSQVGDTQYF. The CDR3 DNA sequence: TGCGCCAGCAGCCAGGTGGGGGATACGCAGTATTTT.

This chain uses TRBV30 with TRBJ2-1; D possibly corresponds to TRBD2 (5 bases). There are 11 residues in the CDR3. Germline loops: CDR1 GTSNPN, CDR2 SVGIG (reference sequence). V lost 4 bases, J lost 11 bases, and 12 bases lay in between. DNA for the CDR3: TGTGCCTGGAAAGCCCCTAGCCAGCAGTTCTTC. This sequence encodes CAWKAPSQQFF.

This clone occurred once. The rearrangement joins TRBV7-2 to TRBJ2-6; 9 bases match TRBD1. J gave up 2 bases and V 2 bases, and 7 bases lay outside the gene matches. The CDR3 length is 18 residues. Germline V gene data show CDR1 as SGHTA and CDR2 as FQGNSA. The CDR3 reads CASSLIGTGWAGANVLTF. In DNA, the CDR3 is TGTGCCAGCAGCTTAATTGGGACAGGGTGGGCTGGGGCCAACGTCCTGACTTTC.

The chain recombines TRBV6-1 with TRBJ1-2; perhaps TRBD1 as D (6 bases). This CDR3 has 13 residues. Germline CDR1 MNHNS, CDR2 SASEGT. V dropped 6 bases and J dropped 2 bases, with 10 bases sitting between them. The CDR3 DNA reads TGTGCCAGCAGGATAGGACAGAACTATGGCTACACCTTC. It translates to CASRIGQNYGYTF.

This clone was recorded a few times. The rearrangement links TRBV10-3 to TRBJ1-4; unclear D gene. Germline V gene data show CDR1 as ENHRY and CDR2 as SYGVKD. The V end lost 2 bases, the J end lost 7 bases, and 11 bases lay between the germline ends. The CDR3 has 14 residues. For the CDR3, the DNA is TGTGCCATCAGTGAGCGTCAGGATGGTGAAAAACTGTTTTTT. Residues: CAISERQDGEKLFF.

The gene calls are TRBV9 and TRBJ2-1; 8 bases are shared with TRBD2. The J segment lost 6 bases and the V segment lost 7 bases, leaving 27 bases of the junction unmatched. CDR1 is SGDLS, CDR2 YYNGEE, per germline. The CDR3 sequence is 20 residues long. The CDR3 reads CASPKGSDQEGREGGNEQFF. DNA for the CDR3: TGTGCCAGCCCTAAGGGATCAGACCAAGAGGGTCGGGAGGGGGGCAATGAGCAGTTCTTC.

The sample holds a few counts of this clone. In DNA form, the CDR3 reads TGTGCCAGCCGCGGCCCCTGGGAAAGTTCACCCCTCCACTTT. This gives the protein CASRGPWESSPLHF. The chain uses TRBV28 and TRBJ1-6, with D uncertain. The germline V and J ends were trimmed by 8 bases and 9 bases, with 17 bases remaining between them. This CDR3 is built from 14 residues. From germline, CDR1 is MDHEN and CDR2 SYDVKM.

The chain is built from TRBV5-1 and TRBJ2-4, with 7 bases lining up with TRBD2. V shed 0 bases and J 0 bases; nucleotides not matched to a gene: 6. The CDR3 has 17 amino acids. Germline V gene data show CDR1 as SGHRS and CDR2 as YFSETQ. The CDR3 DNA reads as TGCGCCAGCAGCTTGGCCGGGGGGTACCGAGCCAAAAACATTCAGTACTTC. Translating it yields CASSLAGGYRAKNIQYF.

The rearrangement joins TRBV7-3 to TRBJ2-7; D gene uncertain. CDR1 and CDR2 (germline): SGHTA, FQGTGA. The CDR3 is made up of 13 amino acids. The V end lost 1 base, the J end lost 0 bases, and 4 bases lay between the germline ends. The CDR3 sequence: CASSLNPSYEQYF. The CDR3 DNA follows: TGTGCCAGCAGCTTAAACCCCTCCTACGAGCAGTACTTC. The variable domain in full, completed from reference TRBV7-3 and TRBJ2-7, reads GAGVSQTPSNKVTEKGKYVELRCDPISGHTALYWYRQSLGQGPEFLIYFQGTGAADDSGLPNDRFFAVRPEGSVSTLKIQRTERGDSAVYLCASSLNPSYEQYFGPGTRLTVT.

The V and J genes are TRBV29-1 and TRBJ1-1; tentatively, D is TRBD1 (6 bases). The germline CDR1 and CDR2 sequences are SQVTM and ANQGSEA. This CDR3 spans 13 amino acids. Trimming removed 7 bases from V and 1 base from J, with 13 bases in between. The DNA of the CDR3 is TGCAGCGCTGGACAGACCCCGAACACTGAAGCTTTCTTT. Protein: CSAGQTPNTEAFF.

The chain couples TRBV4-1 to TRBJ1-2, with TRBD1 identical over 9 bases. J gave up 1 base and V 0 bases, and 12 bases lay outside the gene matches. Germline CDR1 MGHRA, CDR2 YSYEKL. The CDR3 runs 19 residues. CDR3 sequence reads: CASSQERTGTGPLNYGYTF. CDR3 bases: TGCGCCAGCAGCCAAGAGAGGACCGGGACAGGGCCCCTTAACTATGGCTACACCTTC.

The V gene is TRBV7-3, the J gene TRBJ2-2; no firm D call. With 5 bases removed from V and 5 bases from J, the gap between germline ends came to 9 bases. From germline, CDR1 is SGHTA and CDR2 FQGTGA. The CDR3 has 13 amino acids. CDR3 sequence: CASSPRITGELFF. The CDR3 DNA follows: TGTGCCAGCAGCCCCCGTATAACCGGGGAGCTGTTTTTT.

V and J are TRBV5-4 and TRBJ2-7; 10 bases fit TRBD1. The germline V gene encodes CDR1 SGHNT and CDR2 YYREEE (reference sequence). This CDR3 is built from 16 residues. V shed 4 bases and J 1 base; nucleotides not matched to a gene: 8. CDR3 residues: CASSMMGQGTSYEQYF. In DNA form, the CDR3 reads TGTGCCAGCAGCATGATGGGACAGGGGACTTCCTACGAGCAGTACTTC.

The count of this clone is one. The chain uses TRBV15 and TRBJ2-7; 7 bases are a match to TRBD1. In germline, CDR1 is LNHNV, CDR2 YYDKDF (reference sequence). The CDR3 covers 15 residues. The trim removed 3 bases at V and 3 bases at J, leaving 8 bases unmatched. In DNA form, the CDR3 reads TGTGCCACCAGCAGGCTCCGGGACAGATTCTACGAGCAGTACTTC. Its translation: CATSRLRDRFYEQYF.

The chain couples TRBV19 to TRBJ1-3; D is perhaps TRBD1 (6 bases). CDR1 and CDR2 from the germline V gene are LNHDA and SQIVND (reference sequence). The CDR3 has 14 amino acids. V lost 9 bases and J lost 7, with 19 bases in between. The CDR3 region has the DNA TGTGCCAGGGGGTTACAGGGAGCGGGGAACACCATATATTTT. Encoded protein: CARGLQGAGNTIYF.

The rearrangement joins TRBV7-2 to TRBJ2-1; 7 bases agree with TRBD1. CDR1 is SGHTA, CDR2 FQGNSA, per germline. The CDR3 is 14 amino acids. V shed 4 bases and J 6 bases; nucleotides not matched to a gene: 6. The CDR3 sequence: CASSSQGDGNEQFF. Written as DNA, the CDR3 is TGTGCCAGCAGCTCCCAGGGGGACGGCAATGAGCAGTTCTTC. The full variable domain, its missing parts supplied by reference TRBV7-2 and TRBJ2-1, is GAGVSQSPSNKVTEKGKDVELRCDPISGHTALYWYRQSLGQGLEFLIYFQGNSAPDKSGLPSDRFSAERTGGSVSTLTIQRTQQEDSAVYLCASSSQGDGNEQFFGPGTRLTVL.

The chain joins TRBV11-3 to TRBJ2-2; D possibly corresponds to TRBD2 (6 bases). The CDR3 extends over 19 amino acids. The V end was cut by 3 bases, the J end by 5 bases, with 25 bases between. Germline loops: CDR1 SGHNT, CDR2 YENEEA. The CDR3 sequence is CASSFSSSGTPGETGELFF. As DNA, the CDR3 is TGTGCCAGCAGCTTTTCGAGTTCCGGGACTCCTGGGGAGACCGGGGAGCTGTTTTTT. Drawing the rest from reference TRBV11-3 and TRBJ2-2, the complete variable domain is EAGVVQSPRYKIIEKKQPVAFWCNPISGHNTLYWYLQNLGQGPELLIRYENEEAVDDSQLPKDRFSAERLKGVDSTLKIQPAELGDSAVYLCASSFSSSGTPGETGELFFGEGSRLTVL.

The chain links TRBV7-9 to TRBJ2-5, with 8 bases fitting TRBD2. Germline V gene lookup returns CDR1 SEHNR and CDR2 FQNEAQ (reference sequence). V gave up 2 bases and J gave up 3 bases; unmatched junction bases: 5. The CDR3 sequence is 15 residues long. CDR3 in amino acids: CASSLLGRAKETQYF. The CDR3 DNA sequence: TGTGCCAGCAGCTTACTCGGGAGGGCCAAAGAGACCCAGTACTTC.

Notes on this clone: At one of its ends the junction is not consistent with the germline gene, which may arise from a read error. The V and J genes are TRBV14 and TRBJ2-5, with D possibly TRBD2 on 6 matching bases. The CDR3 loop spans 9 amino acids. Germline CDR1 SGHDN, CDR2 FVKESK. CDR3 protein: CRLGETQYF. CDR3 sequence (DNA): TGCAGACTAGGAGAGACCCAGTACTTC.

The rearrangement uses TRBV29-1 and TRBJ1-5; D not certain. Germline loops: CDR1 SQVTM, CDR2 ANQGSEA. Deletions cut 4 bases from V and 7 bases from J, with 11 bases between. CDR3 length: 12 residues. The CDR3, as DNA: TGCAGCGTTGTGGCGGGAAACCAGCCCCAGCATTTT. Translating it yields CSVVAGNQPQHF.